These 20 T cell receptor beta chains came from one sample sequenced in a study of beta chain features in type 1 diabetes. Study-wide findings and caveats: Moderate yet significant TCRB CDR3 shortening was seen in Type 1 diabetes patients in all four CD4+ subsets.

The antigens for these receptors are not known. Expressed TCRB transcripts were sequenced, since all the RNA that had been isolated was reverse transcribed. Here immunoSEQ multiplex PCR was the method, and the copy in TCRdb shows in-frame clones only, minus some. The sample lists 250,000 to 300,000 clones, less than 30% occurring once. The sample was naive CD4+ T cells from blood. The origin of the receptors is a woman in her twenties or thirties with type 1 diabetes.

This clone was counted a few times. The chain joins TRBV7-9 to TRBJ1-1; TRBD1 is a possible D gene (5 bases). The length of the CDR3 is 15 residues. Trimming pared 4 bases from V and 5 bases from J, leaving 17 bases between. Germline V gene data show CDR1 as SEHNR and CDR2 as FQNEAQ (reference sequence). The CDR3 DNA is TGTGCCAGCAGCTCGGGGGGGGGTTCGGAGACTGAAGCTTTCTTT. This codes for CASSSGGGSETEAFF.

CDR3 loop: CASTRVGSETQYF. The CDR3 DNA sequence: TGTGCCAGCACGAGGGTTGGGTCGGAGACCCAGTACTTC. This sequence joins TRBV27 and TRBJ2-5, with a weak D call TRBD2 (5 bases). Trimming stripped 7 bases from V and 5 bases from J, with 14 bases between. The CDR3 totals 13 residues. The germline V gene encodes CDR1 MNHEY and CDR2 SMNVEV (reference sequence).

Only a few counts were recorded for this clone. V gene TRBV5-6 combines with J gene TRBJ2-7; possibly TRBD2 for D (6 bases). This CDR3 comprises 13 residues. CDR1 SGHDT and CDR2 YYEEEE come from the germline V gene. The V end was cut by 7 bases, the J end by 2 bases, with 13 bases between. In DNA, the CDR3 is TGTGCCAGCGCAGGGACTTCAACCTACGAGCAGTACTTC. This sequence encodes CASAGTSTYEQYF.

This clone was seen only a few times. The rearrangement joins TRBV29-1 to TRBJ1-4; 8 nucleotides match TRBD1. Losses at the gene ends were 6 bases for V and 7 bases for J; bases not matched to a gene: 7. The CDR3 has 13 residues. Germline CDR1 and CDR2: SQVTM and ANQGSEA. CDR3 sequence: CSVRQGTTEKLFF. The CDR3 DNA follows: TGCAGCGTACGACAGGGGACCACTGAAAAACTGTTTTTT.

The genes are TRBV7-2 and TRBJ2-1, with 11 bases matching TRBD2. J was trimmed by 9 bases and V by 4 bases; bases with no gene match: 2. The CDR3 loop spans 13 amino acids. Germline values: CDR1 SGHTA, CDR2 FQGNSA. CDR3: CASSSLAGGEQFF. The CDR3 nucleotides read TGTGCCAGCAGCTCGCTAGCGGGAGGTGAGCAGTTCTTC.

This clone was recorded a few times. This rearrangement joins TRBV7-3 to TRBJ2-3, with 7 bases fitting TRBD2. The germline gives CDR1 SGHTA, CDR2 FQGTGA. V gave up 5 bases and J gave up 6 bases; unmatched junction bases: 14. The CDR3 loop spans 16 amino acids. The CDR3 reads CASSASAGGSGDTQYF. The CDR3, as DNA: TGTGCCAGCAGCGCATCAGCCGGCGGGAGCGGTGATACGCAGTATTTT.

The chain links TRBV30 to TRBJ2-3, with D perhaps TRBD2 (5 bases). The CDR3 contains 14 residues. The V gene's germline CDR1 is GTSNPN and CDR2 SVGIG (reference sequence). The ends were cut back, 0 bases at V and 4 bases at J, with 11 bases in the middle. CDR3 nucleotides: TGTGCCTGGAGTGTCGGTGGGAGCTCAGATACGCAGTATTTT. Translation: CAWSVGGSSDTQYF. Based on the CDR3 plus reference TRBV30 and TRBJ2-3, the full variable domain is SQTIHQWPATLVQPVGSPLSLECTVEGTSNPNLYWYRQAAGRGLQLLFYSVGIGQISSEVPQNLSASRPQDRQFILSSKKLLLSDSGFYLCAWSVGGSSDTQYFGPGTRLTVL.

The chain uses TRBV7-2 and TRBJ2-7, with 9 bases matching TRBD2. The CDR3 is made up of 15 amino acids. The germline gives CDR1 SGHTA, CDR2 FQGNSA. Trimming took 3 bases from V and 3 from J; bases not matched to a gene: 6. The CDR3 region is CASSFLTSGDYEQYF. In nucleotides, the CDR3 is TGTGCCAGCAGCTTTCTGACTAGCGGAGACTACGAGCAGTACTTC.

This sequence joins TRBV20-1 and TRBJ2-1; D gene ambiguous. This CDR3 has 11 amino acids. The V gene's germline CDR1 is DFQATT and CDR2 SNEGSKA (reference sequence). Trimming removed 5 bases from V and 4 bases from J, with 6 bases in between. CDR3 sequence: CSALRYNEQFF. The CDR3 DNA is TGCAGTGCTCTCCGTTACAATGAGCAGTTCTTC.

This rearrangement joins TRBV30 to TRBJ2-7, with a possible D match to TRBD2 (7 bases). Trimming stripped 5 bases from V and 2 bases from J, with 10 bases between. The CDR3 covers 12 residues. Germline CDR1 reads GTSNPN; CDR2 reads SVGIG (reference sequence). The CDR3 DNA reads as TGTGCCTGGGGGGGGGCCGCCTACGAGCAGTACTTC. It is translated as CAWGGAAYEQYF.

This chain joins TRBV7-2 and TRBJ2-3, with 8 nucleotides matching TRBD2. With V trimmed by 7 bases and J by 6 bases, 15 bases remained unmatched. This CDR3 has 16 amino acids. Germline V gene data show CDR1 as SGHTA and CDR2 as FQGNSA. The CDR3 loop reads CASTGDKAGDWDTQYF. For the CDR3, the DNA is TGTGCCAGCACTGGGGACAAAGCGGGAGATTGGGATACGCAGTATTTT. Full variable domain (missing parts from reference TRBV7-2 and TRBJ2-3): GAGVSQSPSNKVTEKGKDVELRCDPISGHTALYWYRQSLGQGLEFLIYFQGNSAPDKSGLPSDRFSAERTGGSVSTLTIQRTQQEDSAVYLCASTGDKAGDWDTQYFGPGTRLTVL.

This clone appeared a few times. The chain joins TRBV4-1 to TRBJ1-2; D unclear. V was shortened by 4 bases and J by 0 bases, with 15 bases between the two germline ends. CDR1 and CDR2 (germline): MGHRA, YSYEKL. CDR3 length equals 16 residues. In nucleotides, the CDR3 is TGCGCCAGCAGCCTAGGGCGGGCCCGCGCTAACTATGGCTACACCTTC. Protein product: CASSLGRARANYGYTF.

This clone was seen a few times. The V gene is TRBV5-1, the J gene TRBJ1-1, with no clear D. V dropped 1 base and J dropped 7 bases, with 20 bases sitting between them. The CDR3 length is 16 residues. Germline CDR1 SGHRS, CDR2 YFSETQ. In nucleotides, the CDR3 is TGCGCCAGCAGCTTGAACTCGGCAGGTACATTGAATGAAGCTTTCTTT. Amino acid sequence: CASSLNSAGTLNEAFF.

The gene calls are TRBV6-1 and TRBJ2-1; 7 nucleotides agree with TRBD2. CDR1 and CDR2 from the germline V gene are MNHNS and SASEGT. Losses at the gene ends were 2 bases for V and 3 bases for J; bases not matched to a gene: 10. This CDR3 region has 17 residues. The CDR3 bases are TGTGCCAGCAGTGAAATGGTCGGCGGGAGCGACTACAATGAGCAGTTCTTC. Protein sequence: CASSEMVGGSDYNEQFF.

This clone came up a few times. The chain employs TRBV5-1 and TRBJ1-1, with 11 bases identical to TRBD1. The CDR3 contains 15 residues. The V gene end was trimmed by 3 bases and the J gene end by 3 bases; junction bases not matched to a gene: 4. In germline, CDR1 is SGHRS, CDR2 YFSETQ. CDR3 nucleotide sequence: TGCGCCAGCAGCTGGGACAGGGGGGCTTACACTGAAGCTTTCTTT. It is translated as CASSWDRGAYTEAFF.

The chain recombines TRBV11-2 with TRBJ2-3; maybe TRBD2 (5 bases). Germline V gene data show CDR1 as SGHAT and CDR2 as FQNNGV. CDR3 size: 13 residues. V was clipped by 4 bases and J by 6 bases, with 11 bases between them. CDR3 protein: CASSSSRVDTQYF. In nucleotides, the CDR3 is TGTGCCAGCAGCTCATCGCGGGTGGATACGCAGTATTTT.

This clone has only a few counts. V and J are TRBV23-1 and TRBJ1-3; no clear D. TRBV23-1 is filed as an ORF, its function uncertain. Trimming stripped 3 bases from V and 2 bases from J, with 29 bases between. The length of the CDR3 is 21 residues. The CDR3 nucleotides read TGCGCCAGCAGTCAGTTAGACGGATTACTTGACTCCGTGGCTGCTGGAAACACCATATATTTT. As protein: CASSQLDGLLDSVAAGNTIYF.

This clone has more than one count but fewer than ten. DNA for the CDR3: TGTGCCAGCAGCCCCGGAGTGGTTCGCGATGAGCAGTTCTTC. Residues: CASSPGVVRDEQFF. The V and J genes are TRBV7-9 and TRBJ2-1; D is unresolved. The CDR3 consists of 14 residues. V was pared by 5 bases and J by 8 bases, with 16 bases between. CDR1 SEHNR and CDR2 FQNEAQ come from the germline V gene (reference sequence).

This chain connects TRBV10-3 to TRBJ1-4; D unclear. Deletions cut 5 bases from V and 6 bases from J, with 19 bases between. CDR3 size: 16 residues. Germline lookup yields CDR1 ENHRY and CDR2 SYGVKD. CDR3 amino acids: CAISSLGPSDDEKLFF. Here the CDR3 DNA reads TGTGCCATCAGTTCTCTAGGTCCTTCAGACGATGAAAAACTGTTTTTT.

Worth noting for this clone: This sample also contains other DNA sequences that code for the same CDR3. The rearrangement links TRBV27 to TRBJ2-5; a possible D gene is TRBD1 (7 bases). The CDR3 length is 15 residues. The V gene lost 3 bases and the J gene lost 2 bases, with 13 bases spanning the gap. Germline CDR1 MNHEY, CDR2 SMNVEV (reference sequence). CDR3 region: CASSFGGQRQETQYF. The CDR3 DNA reads TGTGCCAGCAGTTTCGGGGGACAGAGACAAGAGACCCAGTACTTC.